Below are 12 T cell receptor beta chains sequenced from a single sample in a study of OX40 agonist ivuxolimab in advanced cancers. Clones were sequenced by immunoSEQ multiplex PCR, and TCRdb holds only the in-frame ones, with some missing. The data show some 5,600 clones, 70% to 75% seen once. Sequenced here: CD4+ or CD8+ T cells sorted from blood, sampled in a trial of the OX40 agonist ivuxolimab. These receptor sequences come from an adult with an advanced solid tumor such as melanoma, head and neck, liver or kidney cancer.

The sample holds a few counts of this clone. The chain uses TRBV28 and TRBJ1-6, with D perhaps TRBD1 (5 bases). The CDR3 length is 14 residues. Germline CDR1 and CDR2: MDHEN and SYDVKM. Trimming pared 2 bases from V and 8 bases from J, leaving 10 bases between. The CDR3 loop is CASSLQGDHSPLHF. The CDR3 DNA reads TGTGCCAGCAGTTTACAGGGAGACCATTCACCCCTCCACTTT.

This clone was detected only once. V is TRBV4-1 and J is TRBJ2-2; no clear D. Germline CDR1 MGHRA, CDR2 YSYEKL. There are 11 residues in the CDR3. Trimming took 4 bases from V and 7 from J, leaving 4 bases between them. The CDR3: CASSRGGELFF. The DNA for the CDR3 is TGCGCCAGCAGCCGGGGCGGGGAGCTGTTTTTT.

V and J are TRBV6-4 and TRBJ1-6, with TRBD1 as a possible D gene (5 bases). Germline V lookup: CDR1 MRHNA, CDR2 SNTAGT. With 6 bases removed from V and 8 bases from J, the gap between germline ends came to 11 bases. The CDR3 spans 13 residues. This CDR3 is CASSEGLDSPLHF. CDR3 DNA: TGTGCCAGCAGCGAGGGGTTGGATTCACCCCTCCACTTT.

This chain joins TRBV19 and TRBJ2-2, with D maybe TRBD2 (6 bases). CDR1 is LNHDA and CDR2 is SQIVND in the germline V gene (reference sequence). V dropped 3 bases and J dropped 3 bases, with 14 bases sitting between them. This CDR3 region has 16 residues. In DNA, the CDR3 is TGTGCCAGTAGTATTTACGGGAGTCAGTACACCGGGGAGCTGTTTTTT. As protein: CASSIYGSQYTGELFF.

This clone was seen more than once but under ten times. This sequence joins TRBV27 and TRBJ2-1, with TRBD2 as a possible D gene (7 bases). The CDR3 extends over 16 amino acids. Germline assignment: CDR1 MNHEY and CDR2 SMNVEV (reference sequence). Trimming shortened V by 5 bases and J by 9 bases, and 23 bases separated the two germline ends. The CDR3 loop is CASSLLGGAGSGEQFF. CDR3 nucleotide sequence: TGTGCCAGCAGTCTCCTAGGGGGGGCTGGATCGGGTGAGCAGTTCTTC.

The V call is TRBV9, the J call TRBJ2-1, with D unresolved. CDR3 length equals 13 residues. The germline V gene has CDR1 SGDLS and CDR2 YYNGEE. V lost 0 bases, J lost 6 bases, and 7 bases lay in between. As DNA, the CDR3 is TGTGCCAGCAGCGTAGATGTCCCCAATGAGCAGTTCTTC. It encodes CASSVDVPNEQFF.

The chain recombines TRBV30 with TRBJ1-4; 8 bases are a match to TRBD1. This CDR3 has 18 residues. Germline V CDR1 and CDR2: GTSNPN, SVGIG (reference sequence). Trimming took 2 bases from V and 6 from J; bases not matched to a gene: 17. The CDR3 protein is CAWSWGPGQGGIDEKLFF. CDR3 sequence (DNA): TGTGCCTGGAGTTGGGGCCCCGGACAGGGCGGGATTGATGAAAAACTGTTTTTT.

This sequence joins TRBV11-1 and TRBJ2-1; maybe TRBD1 (5 bases). The CDR3 is made up of 15 amino acids. The V and J ends lost 3 bases and 3 bases respectively, with 12 bases between them. CDR1 is SGHAT and CDR2 is FQDESV in the germline V gene (reference sequence). Here the CDR3 reads CASSLGLSIYNEQFF. The CDR3 nucleotides are TGTGCCAGCAGCTTGGGGCTGTCCATCTACAATGAGCAGTTCTTC.

The V gene is TRBV29-1, the J gene TRBJ1-1, with D unclear. Trimming cost V 2 bases and J 6 bases, with 7 bases left between them. The V gene's germline CDR1 is SQVTM and CDR2 ANQGSEA. This CDR3 is built from 11 residues. CDR3 nucleotides: TGCAGCGTTGAAAGCGGAGCTGAAGCTTTCTTT. Encoded protein: CSVESGAEAFF.

This clone was seen a handful of times. This chain connects TRBV6-5 to TRBJ1-2; D is undetermined. Germline loops: CDR1 MNHEY, CDR2 SVGAGI. Trimming shortened V by 0 bases and J by 4 bases, and 9 bases separated the two germline ends. CDR3 length: 14 amino acids. CDR3 nucleotide sequence: TGTGCCAGCAGTTACTCGACAACTCCCTATGGCTACACCTTC. Its protein product is CASSYSTTPYGYTF.

The V call is TRBV6-5, the J call TRBJ2-7; D unresolved. In germline, CDR1 is MNHEY, CDR2 SVGAGI. Deletions cut 8 bases from V and 3 bases from J, with 14 bases between. The CDR3 spans 13 residues. The CDR3 is CASANIGNYEQYF. As DNA, the CDR3 is TGTGCCAGCGCCAATATAGGGAACTACGAGCAGTACTTC.

The chain is built from TRBV10-3 and TRBJ2-2; tentative D call: TRBD2 (5 bases). Germline CDR1 reads ENHRY; CDR2 reads SYGVKD. Trimming pared 4 bases from V and 5 bases from J, leaving 14 bases between. This CDR3 spans 15 amino acids. The CDR3 coding sequence is TGTGCCATCAGTGTTCCGAACCGAGGGACCGGGGAGCTGTTTTTT. Protein product: CAISVPNRGTGELFF.